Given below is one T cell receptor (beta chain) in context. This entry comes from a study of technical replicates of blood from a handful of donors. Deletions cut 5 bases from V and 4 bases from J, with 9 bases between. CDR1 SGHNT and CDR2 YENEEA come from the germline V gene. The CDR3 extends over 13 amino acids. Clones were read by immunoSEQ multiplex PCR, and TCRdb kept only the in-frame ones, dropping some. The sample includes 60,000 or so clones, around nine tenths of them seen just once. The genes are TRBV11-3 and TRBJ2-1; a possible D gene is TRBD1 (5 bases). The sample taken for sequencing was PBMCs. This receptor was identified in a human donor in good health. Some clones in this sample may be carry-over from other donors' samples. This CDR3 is CASSQGGYNEQFF. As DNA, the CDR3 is TGTGCCAGCAGCCAGGGTGGTTACAATGAGCAGTTCTTC.